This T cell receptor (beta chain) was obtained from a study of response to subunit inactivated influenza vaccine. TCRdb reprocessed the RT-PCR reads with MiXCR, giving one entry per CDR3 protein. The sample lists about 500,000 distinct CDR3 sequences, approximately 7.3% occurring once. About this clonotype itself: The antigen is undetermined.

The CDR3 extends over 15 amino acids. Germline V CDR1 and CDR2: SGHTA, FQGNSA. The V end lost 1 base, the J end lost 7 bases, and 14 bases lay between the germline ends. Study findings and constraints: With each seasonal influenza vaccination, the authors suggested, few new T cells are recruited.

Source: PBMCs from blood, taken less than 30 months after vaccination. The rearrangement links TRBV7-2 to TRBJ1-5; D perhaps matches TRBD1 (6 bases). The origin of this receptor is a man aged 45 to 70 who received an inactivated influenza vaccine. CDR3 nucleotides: TGTGCCAGCAGCTTAGGTGGCAGGGGCGGGCAGCCCCAGCATTTT. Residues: CASSLGGRGGQPQHF.